Below are 27 T cell receptor beta chains sequenced from a single sample in a study of OX40 agonist ivuxolimab in advanced cancers. Method: immunoSEQ multiplex PCR; TCRdb's copy keeps in-frame clones and lacks some. The sample yields about 48,000 clones, more than 85% seen once. The input for sequencing was CD4+ or CD8+ T cells sorted from blood, taken in a trial of the OX40 agonist ivuxolimab. Source of these receptors: an adult with an advanced solid tumor such as melanoma, head and neck, liver or kidney cancer.

The chain uses TRBV11-2 and TRBJ2-7; no clear D gene. CDR3 length: 12 residues. V shed 1 base and J shed 7 bases, with 8 bases lying between them. The V gene's germline CDR1 is SGHAT and CDR2 FQNNGV. The CDR3 reads CASSLVGGEQYF. In DNA, the CDR3 is TGTGCCAGCAGCTTAGTTGGCGGTGAGCAGTACTTC.

V gene TRBV5-1 combines with J gene TRBJ2-1, with D possibly matching TRBD1 (6 bases). The CDR3 sequence is 15 residues long. V was cut by 5 bases and J by 0 bases, with 12 bases left in between. The V gene's germline CDR1 is SGHRS and CDR2 YFSETQ. CDR3 DNA: TGCGCCAGCAGGCCCTCAGGGGACTCCTACAATGAGCAGTTCTTC. Its translation is CASRPSGDSYNEQFF.

The chain joins TRBV27 to TRBJ2-2; perhaps TRBD2 as D (6 bases). This CDR3 is 14 amino acids long. Per the germline V gene, CDR1 is MNHEY and CDR2 is SMNVEV (reference sequence). Trimming stripped 4 bases from V and 6 bases from J, with 12 bases between. CDR3 DNA sequence: TGTGCCAGCAGTTCCTCCCTAGCGTCCGGGGAGCTGTTTTTT. Protein product: CASSSSLASGELFF.

The rearrangement uses TRBV9 and TRBJ2-5, with 14 bases that match TRBD2. Per the germline V gene, CDR1 is SGDLS and CDR2 is YYNGEE. This CDR3 comprises 18 residues. With 0 bases clipped from V and 0 bases from J, the junction kept 4 bases outside the gene matches. The CDR3 region is CASSVGGLAGGNQETQYF. The CDR3 coding sequence is TGTGCCAGCAGCGTAGGCGGACTAGCGGGAGGAAACCAAGAGACCCAGTACTTC.

V usage is TRBV15 and J usage is TRBJ2-2; possibly TRBD1 or TRBD2 for D (5 bases each). The CDR3 covers 15 residues. Trimming removed 3 bases at V and 4 bases at J, with 12 bases between. CDR1 is LNHNV and CDR2 is YYDKDF in the germline V gene (reference sequence). CDR3 sequence (DNA): TGTGCCACCAGCAGTGTTGGGGGTATCACCGGGGAGCTGTTTTTT. It translates to CATSSVGGITGELFF.

This clone has only a few counts. The chain combines TRBV6-5 with TRBJ2-3; no reliable D call. CDR1 MNHEY and CDR2 SVGAGI come from the germline V gene. The V end lost 4 bases, the J end lost 11 bases, and 10 bases lay between the germline ends. The CDR3 is 11 residues long. In DNA, the CDR3 is TGTGCCAGCAGTTCGGGTAGGGAGCAGTATTTT. Amino acids: CASSSGREQYF.

DNA for the CDR3: TGCGCCAGCAGCCTACCTGGGAACATTCAGTACTTC. It yields the protein CASSLPGNIQYF. This chain joins TRBV4-1 and TRBJ2-4, with D uncertain. Germline assignment: CDR1 MGHRA and CDR2 YSYEKL. The CDR3 extends over 12 amino acids. V was pared by 4 bases and J by 7 bases, with 8 bases between.

In DNA form, the CDR3 reads TGTGCCAGCAGCCAAGAGGGACATTGGCGGGGTGACACCGGGGAGCTGTTTTTT. Amino acid sequence: CASSQEGHWRGDTGELFF. The J gene is TRBJ2-2, the V gene TRBV4-2; D might be TRBD1 or TRBD2, each matching 6 bases. Per germline, CDR1 LGHNA and CDR2 YNFKEQ. V was cut by 0 bases and J by 3 bases, with 17 bases left in between. The CDR3 sequence is 18 residues long.

The V call is TRBV19, the J call TRBJ2-1, with TRBD2 matching 8 bases. Looked up from germline, CDR1 is LNHDA and CDR2 is SQIVND (reference sequence). The V gene end was trimmed by 5 bases and the J gene end by 8 bases; junction bases not matched to a gene: 11. This CDR3 contains 15 residues. CDR3 protein: CASSLGTRATHEQFF. The DNA for the CDR3 is TGTGCCAGTAGTCTTGGGACTAGGGCTACCCATGAGCAGTTCTTC.

The chain uses TRBV19 and TRBJ1-1, with a weak D call TRBD1 (6 bases). The CDR3 is 14 residues long. Germline V gene sequence: CDR1 LNHDA, CDR2 SQIVND (reference sequence). Deletions cut 3 bases from V and 4 bases from J, with 12 bases between. As DNA, the CDR3 is TGTGCCAGTAGTATTGGTCGGGGGCCCACTGAAGCTTTCTTT. Translation gives CASSIGRGPTEAFF. The full variable domain, its missing parts supplied by reference TRBV19 and TRBJ1-1, is DGGITQSPKYLFRKEGQNVTLSCEQNLNHDAMYWYRQDPGQGLRLIYYSQIVNDFQKGDIAEGYSVSREKKESFPLTVTSAQKNPTAFYLCASSIGRGPTEAFFGQGTRLTVV.

This clone was found once. V usage is TRBV7-9 and J usage is TRBJ2-7; possible D gene TRBD1, 6 bases. The CDR3 covers 15 residues. CDR1 SEHNR and CDR2 FQNEAQ come from the germline V gene (reference sequence). V was shortened by 5 bases and J by 3 bases, with 17 bases between the two germline ends. CDR3 amino acids: CASSPRRGSGYEQYF. In nucleotides, the CDR3 is TGTGCCAGCAGCCCGCGAAGGGGGTCTGGCTACGAGCAGTACTTC.

The genes are TRBV29-1 and TRBJ2-2, with D uncertain. CDR1 is SQVTM, CDR2 ANQGSEA, per germline. This CDR3 comprises 12 residues. V dropped 8 bases and J dropped 3 bases, with 10 bases sitting between them. In nucleotides, the CDR3 is TGCAGCTGCCGGTCGGACACCGGGGAGCTGTTTTTT. Translating it yields CSCRSDTGELFF.

The V call is TRBV28, the J call TRBJ2-2, with 9 bases identical to TRBD2. With V trimmed by 9 bases and J by 5 bases, 13 bases remained unmatched. The CDR3 has 16 amino acids. Germline loops: CDR1 MDHEN, CDR2 SYDVKM. CDR3 amino acids: CASGGIAGVGTGELFF. The CDR3 DNA sequence: TGTGCCAGTGGGGGAATAGCGGGAGTGGGAACCGGGGAGCTGTTTTTT.

The chain links TRBV2 to TRBJ2-2, with D possibly TRBD1 on 6 matching bases. Trimming stripped 4 bases from V and 3 bases from J, with 12 bases between. Germline V lookup: CDR1 SNHLY, CDR2 FYNNEI. CDR3 length: 15 residues. The CDR3 DNA reads as TGTGCCAGCAGTGGGCCAGGGGCTGACACCGGGGAGCTGTTTTTT. Protein: CASSGPGADTGELFF.

This chain uses TRBV20-1 with TRBJ2-7; D unresolved. The CDR3 consists of 11 residues. In germline, CDR1 is DFQATT, CDR2 SNEGSKA (reference sequence). The V end lost 4 bases, the J end lost 3 bases, and 7 bases lay between the germline ends. The CDR3 loop is CSAIFGYEQYF. The CDR3 region has the DNA TGCAGTGCTATATTTGGCTACGAGCAGTACTTC.

This sequence joins TRBV19 and TRBJ2-7, with 8 bases matching TRBD1. The CDR3 covers 14 residues. Per germline, CDR1 LNHDA and CDR2 SQIVND (reference sequence). The V and J ends lost 5 bases and 4 bases, in that order; junction bases with no gene match: 7. The CDR3 sequence: CASSWAGGPYEQYF. CDR3 DNA sequence: TGTGCCAGTAGTTGGGCAGGGGGCCCGTACGAGCAGTACTTC.

The chain couples TRBV28 to TRBJ2-3, with TRBD2 identical over 7 bases. Trimming at V came to 5 bases and at J to 2 bases, leaving 13 bases not matched to a gene. The CDR3 covers 17 residues. The germline CDR1 and CDR2 sequences are MDHEN and SYDVKM. CDR3 protein: CASSPRPIAGLTDTQYF. CDR3 in DNA: TGTGCCAGCAGTCCACGACCAATAGCGGGCCTCACAGATACGCAGTATTTT.

This sequence joins TRBV5-4 and TRBJ2-7, with 7 nucleotides matching TRBD2. Looked up from germline, CDR1 is SGHNT and CDR2 is YYREEE (reference sequence). The CDR3 is made up of 15 amino acids. V was pared by 4 bases and J by 0 bases, with 7 bases of the junction left unmatched. The CDR3 nucleotides are TGTGCCAGCAGCACCGACGGGAGGAACTCCTACGAGCAGTACTTC. Its translation is CASSTDGRNSYEQYF.

This clone was observed a handful of times. V usage is TRBV19 and J usage is TRBJ1-1; D is possibly TRBD1 (5 bases). The germline V gene encodes CDR1 LNHDA and CDR2 SQIVND (reference sequence). V lost 7 bases, J lost 5 bases, and 14 bases lay in between. The CDR3 runs to 13 residues. The CDR3 coding sequence is TGTGCCAGTAAGTGGAATTGGGGGACTGAAGCTTTCTTT. Its protein is CASKWNWGTEAFF.

The chain links TRBV4-2 to TRBJ1-1; D not certain. This CDR3 comprises 13 residues. The germline V gene has CDR1 LGHNA and CDR2 YNFKEQ. V was pared by 7 bases and J by 1 base, with 10 bases between. As DNA, the CDR3 is TGTGCCAGCACCTATGGAGGGAACACTGAAGCTTTCTTT. As protein: CASTYGGNTEAFF.

This clone was detected only a few times. Other DNA sequences from this sample encode an identical CDR3 as well. The V call is TRBV7-9, the J call TRBJ1-1; the D is unclear. Germline V gene sequence: CDR1 SEHNR, CDR2 FQNEAQ (reference sequence). This CDR3 has 12 amino acids. V was trimmed by 7 bases and J by 5 bases, leaving 11 bases between them. CDR3 coding DNA: TGTGCCAGCACCCCGGGCGGGACTGAAGCTTTCTTT. It translates to CASTPGGTEAFF.

This chain connects TRBV19 to TRBJ2-7, with no clear D. This CDR3 has 14 residues. The germline CDR1 and CDR2 sequences are LNHDA and SQIVND (reference sequence). Trimming stripped 5 bases from V and 3 bases from J, with 14 bases between. In DNA, the CDR3 is TGTGCCAGTAGTCCCGGTAAGGGCTACTACGAGCAGTACTTC. Translation gives CASSPGKGYYEQYF.

This chain links TRBV10-2 with TRBJ2-1, with 11 bases aligning to TRBD2. The CDR3 loop spans 14 amino acids. Germline CDR1 reads WSHSY; CDR2 reads SAAADI. V shed 3 bases and J 7 bases; nucleotides not matched to a gene: 2. CDR3: CASSDTSGRNEQFF. The DNA of the CDR3 is TGCGCCAGCAGTGACACTAGCGGGAGAAATGAGCAGTTCTTC.

The gene calls are TRBV6-1 and TRBJ2-1; 13 bases are a match to TRBD2. The CDR3 is 18 residues long. Germline-derived CDR1 and CDR2 are MNHNS and SASEGT. The trim removed 2 bases at V and 3 bases at J, leaving 7 bases unmatched. The CDR3 DNA reads as TGTGCCAGCAGTGAATCGGGACTAGCGGGGTCACTCTACAATGAGCAGTTCTTC. Amino acid sequence: CASSESGLAGSLYNEQFF.

This chain joins TRBV28 and TRBJ2-1; D is uncertain. Germline lookup yields CDR1 MDHEN and CDR2 SYDVKM. V was shortened by 2 bases and J by 8 bases, with 19 bases between the two germline ends. The CDR3 spans 16 residues. CDR3 amino acids: CASSLDSAIYSDEQFF. As DNA, the CDR3 is TGTGCCAGCAGTTTAGATTCGGCCATTTATTCAGATGAGCAGTTCTTC.

The J gene is TRBJ2-7, the V gene TRBV29-1; 8 nucleotides match TRBD1. V was clipped by 6 bases and J by 4 bases; unmatched bases: 14. This CDR3 is built from 15 residues. The V gene's germline CDR1 is SQVTM and CDR2 ANQGSEA. The CDR3 reads CSVAWDRPLGYEQYF. CDR3 nucleotides: TGCAGCGTGGCATGGGACAGGCCTCTCGGGTACGAGCAGTACTTC.

This clone was detected once. The V gene is TRBV6-5, the J gene TRBJ2-5; 9 bases fit TRBD2. V lost 1 base, J lost 4 bases, and 1 base stayed unmatched. The germline V gene has CDR1 MNHEY and CDR2 SVGAGI. CDR3 length equals 14 residues. CDR3 sequence: CASSYWTSAETQYF. In nucleotides, the CDR3 is TGTGCCAGCAGTTACTGGACTAGCGCAGAGACCCAGTACTTC.